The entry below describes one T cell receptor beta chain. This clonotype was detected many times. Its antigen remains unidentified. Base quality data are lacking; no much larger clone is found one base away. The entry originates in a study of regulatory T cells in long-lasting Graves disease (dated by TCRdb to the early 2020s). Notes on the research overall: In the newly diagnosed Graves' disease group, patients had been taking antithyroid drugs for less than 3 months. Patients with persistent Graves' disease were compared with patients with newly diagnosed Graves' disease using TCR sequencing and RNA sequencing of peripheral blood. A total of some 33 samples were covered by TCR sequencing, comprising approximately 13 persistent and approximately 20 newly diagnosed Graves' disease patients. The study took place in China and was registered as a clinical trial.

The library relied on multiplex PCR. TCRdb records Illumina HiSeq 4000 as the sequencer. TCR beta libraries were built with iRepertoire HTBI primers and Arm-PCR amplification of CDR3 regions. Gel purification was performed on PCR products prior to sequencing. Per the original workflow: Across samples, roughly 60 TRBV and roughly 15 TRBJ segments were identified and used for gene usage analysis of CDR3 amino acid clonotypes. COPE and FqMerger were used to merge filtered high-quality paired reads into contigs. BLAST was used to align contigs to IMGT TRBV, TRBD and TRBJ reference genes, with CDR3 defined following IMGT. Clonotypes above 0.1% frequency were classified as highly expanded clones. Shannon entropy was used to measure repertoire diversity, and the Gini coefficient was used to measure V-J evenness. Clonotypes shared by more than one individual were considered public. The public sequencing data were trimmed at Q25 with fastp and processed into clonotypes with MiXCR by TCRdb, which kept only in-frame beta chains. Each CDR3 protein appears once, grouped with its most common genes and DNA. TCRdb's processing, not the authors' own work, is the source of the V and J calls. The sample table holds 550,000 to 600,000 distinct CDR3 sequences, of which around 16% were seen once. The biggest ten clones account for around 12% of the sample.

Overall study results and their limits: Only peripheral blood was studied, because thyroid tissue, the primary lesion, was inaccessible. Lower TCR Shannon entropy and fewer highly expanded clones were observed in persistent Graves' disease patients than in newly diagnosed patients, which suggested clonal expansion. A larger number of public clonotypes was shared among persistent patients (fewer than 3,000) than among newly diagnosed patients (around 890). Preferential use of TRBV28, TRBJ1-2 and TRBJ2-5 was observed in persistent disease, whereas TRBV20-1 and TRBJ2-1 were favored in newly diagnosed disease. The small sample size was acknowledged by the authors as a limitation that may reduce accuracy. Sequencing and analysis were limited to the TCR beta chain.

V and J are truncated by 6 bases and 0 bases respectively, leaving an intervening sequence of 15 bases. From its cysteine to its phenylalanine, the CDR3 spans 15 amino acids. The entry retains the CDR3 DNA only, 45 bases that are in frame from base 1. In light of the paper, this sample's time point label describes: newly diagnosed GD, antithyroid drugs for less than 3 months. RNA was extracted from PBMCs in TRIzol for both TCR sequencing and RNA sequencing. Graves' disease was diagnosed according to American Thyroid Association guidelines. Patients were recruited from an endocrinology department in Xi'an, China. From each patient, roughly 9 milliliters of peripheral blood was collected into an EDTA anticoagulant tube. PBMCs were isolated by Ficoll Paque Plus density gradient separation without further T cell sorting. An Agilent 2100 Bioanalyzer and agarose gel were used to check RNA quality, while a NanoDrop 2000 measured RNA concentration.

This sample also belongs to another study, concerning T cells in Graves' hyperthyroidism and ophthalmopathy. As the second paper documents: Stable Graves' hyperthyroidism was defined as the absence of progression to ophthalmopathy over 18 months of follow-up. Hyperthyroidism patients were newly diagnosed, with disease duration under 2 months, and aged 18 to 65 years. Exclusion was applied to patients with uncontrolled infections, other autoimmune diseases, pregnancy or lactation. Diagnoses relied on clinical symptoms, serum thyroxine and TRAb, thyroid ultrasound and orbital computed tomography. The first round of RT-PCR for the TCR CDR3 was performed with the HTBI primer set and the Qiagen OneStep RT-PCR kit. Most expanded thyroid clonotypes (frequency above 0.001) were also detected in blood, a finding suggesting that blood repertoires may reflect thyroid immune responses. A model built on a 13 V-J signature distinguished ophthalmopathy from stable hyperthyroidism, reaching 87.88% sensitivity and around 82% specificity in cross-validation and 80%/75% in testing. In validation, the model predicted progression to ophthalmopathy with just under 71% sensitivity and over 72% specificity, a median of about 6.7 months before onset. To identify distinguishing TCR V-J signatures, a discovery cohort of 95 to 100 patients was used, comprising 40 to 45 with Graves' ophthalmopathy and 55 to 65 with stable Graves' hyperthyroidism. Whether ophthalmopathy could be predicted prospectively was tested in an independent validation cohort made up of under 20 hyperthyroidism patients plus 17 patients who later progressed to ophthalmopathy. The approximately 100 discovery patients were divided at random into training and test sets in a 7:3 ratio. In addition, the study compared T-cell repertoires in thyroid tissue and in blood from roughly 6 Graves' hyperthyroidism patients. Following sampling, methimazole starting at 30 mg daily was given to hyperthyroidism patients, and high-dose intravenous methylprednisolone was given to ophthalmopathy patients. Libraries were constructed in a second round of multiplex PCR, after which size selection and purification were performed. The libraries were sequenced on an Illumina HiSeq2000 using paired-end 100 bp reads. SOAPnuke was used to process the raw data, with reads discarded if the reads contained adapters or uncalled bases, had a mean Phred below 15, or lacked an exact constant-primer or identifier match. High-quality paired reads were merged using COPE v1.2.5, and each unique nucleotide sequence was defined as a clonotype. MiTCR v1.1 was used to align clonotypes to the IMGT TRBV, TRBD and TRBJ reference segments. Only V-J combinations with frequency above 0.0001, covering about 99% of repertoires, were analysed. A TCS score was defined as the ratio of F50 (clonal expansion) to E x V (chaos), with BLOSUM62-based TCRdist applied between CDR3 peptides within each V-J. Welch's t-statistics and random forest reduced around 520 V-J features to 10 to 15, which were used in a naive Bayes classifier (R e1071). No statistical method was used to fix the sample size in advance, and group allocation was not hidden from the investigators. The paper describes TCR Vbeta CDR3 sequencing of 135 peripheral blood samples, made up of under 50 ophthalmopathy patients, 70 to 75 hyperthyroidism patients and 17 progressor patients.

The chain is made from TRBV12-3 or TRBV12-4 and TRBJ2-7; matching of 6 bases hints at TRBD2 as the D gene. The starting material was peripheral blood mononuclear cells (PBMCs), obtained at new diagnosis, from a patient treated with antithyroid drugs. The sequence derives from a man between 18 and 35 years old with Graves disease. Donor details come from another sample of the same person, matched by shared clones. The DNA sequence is TGTGCCAGCAGGAGTAGCGGCCCAAGCTCCTACGAGCAGTACTTC. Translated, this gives CASRSSGPSSYEQYF.